One and the same sample provided the 27 T cell receptor beta chains below, sequenced in a study of human T cells and chemical hapten exposure. TCRdb recomputed calls from the RACE reads with MiXCR, one row per CDR3 protein. The data contain about 260,000 distinct CDR3 sequences, 7.5% to 9% of them singletons. Regarding time point: pre-sensitization, week 0. Regarding treatment: therapeutic diphenylcyclopropenone sensitization with weekly scalp DPC. Source: whole blood, taken in connection with sensitization to the hapten diphenylcyclopropenone (DPC). The receptors were gathered from a middle-aged woman with alopecia areata. Some clones in this sample may be carry-over from other donors' samples.

This clonotype was recorded at least ten times. The chain links TRBV3-1 to TRBJ1-2; a possible D gene is TRBD1 (5 bases). V gave up 4 bases and J gave up 7 bases, with 16 bases separating them. CDR1 is LGHDT, CDR2 YNNKEL, per germline (reference sequence). The CDR3 extends over 14 amino acids. The DNA of the CDR3 is TGTGCCAGCAGCCGGGGGAGTTCGGGACGTGGCTACACCTTC. Encoded protein: CASSRGSSGRGYTF.

This clonotype came up a few times. This chain joins TRBV10-3 and TRBJ1-5, with 9 bases identical to TRBD1. J was trimmed by 6 bases and V by 5 bases; bases with no gene match: 2. The CDR3 runs to 13 residues. Germline V gene lookup returns CDR1 ENHRY and CDR2 SYGVKD. CDR3 nucleotides: TGTGCCATCAGTACAGGGGGCCCTCAGCCCCAGCATTTT. Translating it yields CAISTGGPQPQHF.

There are many counts of this clonotype. The chain combines TRBV9 with TRBJ1-5; 7 nucleotides agree with TRBD1. The CDR3 spans 13 residues. CDR1 and CDR2 from the germline V gene are SGDLS and YYNGEE. V was pared by 2 bases and J by 6 bases, with 2 bases of the junction left unmatched. The CDR3 nucleotides read TGTGCCAGCAGCGTGACAGGGACTCAGCCCCAGCATTTT. It codes for CASSVTGTQPQHF.

J is TRBJ1-5 and V is TRBV12-3 or TRBV12-4; D may be TRBD1 (6 bases). The CDR3 has 15 amino acids. The germline V and J ends were trimmed by 6 bases and 1 base, with 13 bases remaining between them. The CDR3 nucleotides read TGTGCCAGCAGCTTTAACGGGGGCAGCAATCAGCCCCAGCATTTT. Residues: CASSFNGGSNQPQHF.

V is TRBV5-1 and J is TRBJ2-1; possible D gene TRBD2, 7 bases. Germline V gene lookup returns CDR1 SGHRS and CDR2 YFSETQ. Trimming removed 3 bases at V and 3 bases at J, with 16 bases between. This CDR3 contains 16 residues. The CDR3 DNA follows: TGCGCCAGCAGCTCCCTTGAGGGAGGGGGCTACAATGAGCAGTTCTTC. This gives the protein CASSSLEGGGYNEQFF.

A few counts support this clonotype. The chain recombines TRBV20-1 with TRBJ2-7; TRBD2 matches 9 bases. Germline-derived CDR1 and CDR2 are DFQATT and SNEGSKA (reference sequence). The junction had 11 bases not matched to a gene; V was cut back by 6 bases and J by 5 bases. The length of the CDR3 is 14 residues. The CDR3 region has the DNA TGCAGTGCCCCTGGGGCGGGAGGGCCCGACGAGCAGTACTTC. This encodes CSAPGAGGPDEQYF.

This clonotype was observed many times. CDR3 sequence reads: CASNLGLAGASETQYF. The DNA for the CDR3 is TGTGCCAGCAACCTGGGACTAGCGGGTGCTTCTGAGACCCAGTACTTC. This chain connects TRBV6-2 or TRBV6-3 to TRBJ2-5, with 12 bases that match TRBD2. The CDR3 is 16 amino acids. V lost 7 bases and J lost 5; bases outside the gene matches: 11. The germline V gene has CDR1 MNHEY and CDR2 SVGEGT.

This clonotype was detected only a few times. The genes are TRBV29-1 and TRBJ2-3; 9 nucleotides line up with TRBD1. Trimming at V came to 7 bases and at J to 7 bases, leaving 9 bases not matched to a gene. The germline CDR1 and CDR2 sequences are SQVTM and ANQGSEA. The length of the CDR3 is 13 residues. CDR3 DNA sequence: TGCAGCGGTTGGGACAGGGTCATGTATACGCAGTATTTT. This codes for CSGWDRVMYTQYF.

This clonotype was detected a few times. The V call is TRBV27, the J call TRBJ2-1; the match to TRBD2 covers 8 bases. CDR3 length: 18 amino acids. Germline V gene sequence: CDR1 MNHEY, CDR2 SMNVEV (reference sequence). V shed 6 bases, J shed 0 bases, and the junction held 13 bases outside the gene matches. The CDR3 DNA sequence: TGTGCCAGCAGCTATACCGGGGGGGTTCCCACCTCCTACAATGAGCAGTTCTTC. The encoded protein is CASSYTGGVPTSYNEQFF.

J is TRBJ2-1 and V is TRBV2; 7 bases line up with TRBD2. The germline V gene encodes CDR1 SNHLY and CDR2 FYNNEI. With V trimmed by 8 bases and J by 4 bases, 5 bases remained unmatched. This CDR3 contains 13 residues. The CDR3 protein is CASCLAEYNEQFF. CDR3 coding DNA: TGTGCCAGCTGTCTAGCGGAATACAATGAGCAGTTCTTC.

This clonotype was counted many times. The chain is built from TRBV27 and TRBJ2-7, with 11 bases identical to TRBD2. Germline V lookup: CDR1 MNHEY, CDR2 SMNVEV (reference sequence). This CDR3 is built from 18 residues. V shed 5 bases, J shed 7 bases, and the junction held 19 bases outside the gene matches. CDR3: CASSLRPSRLAGTREQYF. The CDR3 DNA reads as TGTGCCAGCAGTCTCAGACCCTCCCGACTAGCGGGAACAAGAGAGCAGTACTTC.

This clonotype appeared a few times. The chain employs TRBV6-1 and TRBJ1-1; the D is unclear. V lost 0 bases and J 5 bases, leaving 10 bases between the germline ends. This CDR3 contains 14 residues. Germline loops: CDR1 MNHNS, CDR2 SASEGT. The CDR3 sequence: CASSEAGRDTEAFF. DNA of the CDR3: TGTGCCAGCAGTGAAGCGGGCAGAGATACTGAAGCTTTCTTT.

This clonotype has a handful of counts. The V and J genes are TRBV6-5 and TRBJ2-3; D remains ambiguous. V lost 4 bases, J lost 1 base, and 6 bases lay in between. This CDR3 region has 13 residues. The germline CDR1 and CDR2 sequences are MNHEY and SVGAGI. CDR3 sequence (DNA): TGTGCCAGCAGTTTGCGCGGCACAGATACGCAGTATTTT. Its translation is CASSLRGTDTQYF.

For the CDR3, the DNA is TGCAGCGTTGAACAAGTAGAGAACACTGAAGCTTTCTTT. Encoded protein: CSVEQVENTEAFF. The chain combines TRBV29-1 with TRBJ1-1; D gene ambiguous. Looked up from germline, CDR1 is SQVTM and CDR2 is ANQGSEA. V was clipped by 2 bases and J by 1 base, with 8 bases between them. CDR3 length equals 13 residues.

Ten or more counts support this clonotype. The chain recombines TRBV3-1 with TRBJ2-7; TRBD2 aligns across 11 bases. This CDR3 is built from 15 residues. Trimming took 1 base from V and 4 from J; bases not matched to a gene: 3. Germline-derived CDR1 and CDR2 are LGHDT and YNNKEL (reference sequence). CDR3 protein: CASSQGTSGSYEQYF. For the CDR3, the DNA is TGTGCCAGCAGCCAAGGAACTAGCGGGAGTTACGAGCAGTACTTC.

V and J are TRBV6-2 or TRBV6-3 and TRBJ2-3; a weak D match, TRBD2 (6 bases). CDR1 and CDR2 (germline): MNHEY, SVGEGT. The CDR3 contains 15 residues. Between the trimmed V and J ends, which lost 2 bases and 2 bases, there was a span of 11 bases. CDR3 DNA sequence: TGTGCCAGCAGTTACCGGGGCGGGAACACAGATACGCAGTATTTT. Its protein is CASSYRGGNTDTQYF.

This clonotype was observed a handful of times. The gene calls are TRBV24-1 and TRBJ2-5; D might be TRBD2 (5 bases). CDR3 size: 13 residues. Germline CDR1 is KGHDR and CDR2 is SFDVKD. V was clipped by 3 bases and J by 4 bases, with 8 bases between them. Here the CDR3 reads CATSDGGAETQYF. The DNA for the CDR3 is TGTGCCACCAGTGATGGAGGCGCAGAGACCCAGTACTTC.

The sample holds a few counts of this clonotype. The J gene is TRBJ1-6, the V gene TRBV6-5, with D possibly TRBD1 on 6 matching bases. V lost 5 bases and J lost 0, with 14 bases in between. CDR1 and CDR2 from the germline V gene are MNHEY and SVGAGI. This CDR3 has 17 amino acids. The CDR3 DNA sequence: TGTGCCAGCAGTGGGAGACAGGACAGCTCCTATAATTCACCCCTCCACTTT. Translation gives CASSGRQDSSYNSPLHF.

Many counts were recorded for this clonotype. V is TRBV6-2 or TRBV6-3 and J is TRBJ2-7; D is unresolved. CDR1 is MNHEY and CDR2 is SVGEGT in the germline V gene. There are 12 residues in the CDR3. V was cut by 0 bases and J by 2 bases, with 2 bases left in between. The CDR3 protein is CASSYSAYEQYF. The CDR3 DNA is TGTGCCAGCAGTTACTCCGCCTACGAGCAGTACTTC.

The V gene is TRBV20-1, the J gene TRBJ1-1; D possibly corresponds to TRBD1 (6 bases). The germline V gene encodes CDR1 DFQATT and CDR2 SNEGSKA (reference sequence). The V and J ends lost 0 bases and 5 bases respectively, with 19 bases between them. The CDR3 totals 16 residues. The CDR3 region is CSARDYRSGAATEAFF. CDR3 bases: TGCAGTGCTAGAGATTACCGTTCAGGGGCCGCTACTGAAGCTTTCTTT.

This clonotype showed up many times. The rearrangement joins TRBV7-2 to TRBJ1-1, with D hard to call. Germline V gives CDR1 SGHTA, CDR2 FQGNSA. This CDR3 has 15 amino acids. Trimming pared 0 bases from V and 0 bases from J, leaving 8 bases between. This CDR3 is CASSLAAAMNTEAFF. CDR3 DNA: TGTGCCAGCAGCTTAGCGGCAGCTATGAACACTGAAGCTTTCTTT.

At least ten counts were recorded for this clonotype. The V call is TRBV5-1, the J call TRBJ2-7; D remains unclear. This CDR3 is built from 16 residues. The V and J ends lost 0 bases and 6 bases respectively, with 19 bases between them. CDR1 and CDR2 (germline): SGHRS, YFSETQ. The CDR3 DNA reads as TGCGCCAGCAGCTTGGCCTTCGGCACCTCTTGGTCCGAGCAGTACTTC. This gives the protein CASSLAFGTSWSEQYF.

This clonotype has at least ten counts. The chain has TRBV4-1 and TRBJ2-7; 12 bases line up with TRBD1. The CDR3 has 16 residues. The J segment lost 7 bases and the V segment lost 3 bases, leaving 10 bases of the junction unmatched. Germline V lookup: CDR1 MGHRA, CDR2 YSYEKL. The CDR3 DNA reads TGCGCCAGCAGCCAGAGTGGGACAGGGGGCGTCAGGGAGCAGTACTTC. This encodes CASSQSGTGGVREQYF.

There are many counts of this clonotype. DNA for the CDR3: TGTGCCAGCGGAGGGGCCGACCTGGAGCCGACTAGCGGGAGGTTAATGGAGACCCAGTACTTC. Translated: CASGGADLEPTSGRLMETQYF. The V call is TRBV12-3 or TRBV12-4, the J call TRBJ2-5, with 13 bases lining up with TRBD2. With 8 bases clipped from V and 5 bases from J, the junction kept 26 bases outside the gene matches. This CDR3 is 21 amino acids long.

This clonotype appeared many times. The V and J genes are TRBV28 and TRBJ2-6, with unresolved D. The CDR3 runs 15 residues. Germline CDR1 reads MDHEN; CDR2 reads SYDVKM. The V end lost 5 bases, the J end lost 8 bases, and 16 bases lay between the germline ends. The CDR3 sequence: CASSVSHGWTNVLTF. The CDR3, as DNA: TGTGCCAGCAGTGTCTCTCATGGTTGGACCAACGTCCTGACTTTC.

The chain employs TRBV6-2 or TRBV6-3 and TRBJ2-2; 9 bases agree with TRBD1. J was trimmed by 5 bases and V by 5 bases; bases with no gene match: 24. This CDR3 has 21 amino acids. Germline V gene data show CDR1 as MNHEY and CDR2 as SVGEGT. CDR3 residues: CASSMRTGAFLPIPRTGELFF. Written as DNA, the CDR3 is TGTGCCAGCAGTATGCGGACAGGGGCGTTCCTCCCCATACCCCGAACCGGGGAGCTGTTTTTT.

In this sample, this clonotype turned up a few times. V and J are TRBV7-2 and TRBJ2-1; 10 positions agree with TRBD2. V shed 0 bases, J shed 1 base, and the junction held 3 bases outside the gene matches. The CDR3 covers 17 residues. Looked up from germline, CDR1 is SGHTA and CDR2 is FQGNSA. CDR3 sequence reads: CASSLAGGLASYNEQFF. In DNA, the CDR3 is TGTGCCAGCAGCTTAGCGGGGGGACTAGCGTCCTACAATGAGCAGTTCTTC.